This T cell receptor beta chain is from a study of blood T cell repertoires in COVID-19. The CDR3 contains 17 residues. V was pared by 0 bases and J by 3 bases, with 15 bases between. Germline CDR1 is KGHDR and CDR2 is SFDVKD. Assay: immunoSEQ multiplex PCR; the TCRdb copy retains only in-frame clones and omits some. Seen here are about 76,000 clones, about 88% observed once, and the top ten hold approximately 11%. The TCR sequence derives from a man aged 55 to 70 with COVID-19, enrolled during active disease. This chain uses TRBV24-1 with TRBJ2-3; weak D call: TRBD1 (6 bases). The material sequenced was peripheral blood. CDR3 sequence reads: CATSDLPYSRGTDTQYF. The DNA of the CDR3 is TGTGCCACCAGTGATTTGCCCTACTCGAGGGGGACAGATACGCAGTATTTT.